This is a list of T cell receptor beta chains from one sample in a study of blood T cell repertoires in COVID-19. Profiling relied on immunoSEQ multiplex PCR, and the TCRdb table lists in-frame clones only, not all of them. The table shows 140,000 to 150,000 clones, with 84% occurring only once. The sample consisted of peripheral blood. The receptors were sampled from a man aged 60 to 75 with active or convalescent COVID-19. Each CDR3 is given with its conserved first and last residue. D genes are given only for firm matches.

d_call,v_call,j_call,cdr3_length,cdr3_aa,cdr3_nt
NA,TRBV7-9,TRBJ2-2,15,CASSFNRGGTGELFF,TGTGCCAGCAGCTTTAACAGGGGAGGCACCGGGGAGCTGTTTTTT
NA,TRBV19,TRBJ1-1,14,CASGDSRRSPEAFF,TGTGCCAGTGGTGACAGTCGGCGAAGCCCTGAAGCTTTCTTT
TRBD1,TRBV19,TRBJ1-1,15,CASSITGQGLTEAFF,TGTGCCAGTAGTATAACCGGACAGGGGCTGACTGAAGCTTTCTTT
NA,TRBV10-2,TRBJ2-7,13,CASRASRGLEQYF,TGCGCCAGCAGGGCTAGCAGAGGGCTCGAGCAGTACTTC
NA,TRBV11-3,TRBJ1-1,14,CASSARRRGTEAFF,TGTGCCAGCAGCGCGAGGCGTCGGGGCACTGAAGCTTTCTTT
TRBD1,TRBV3-1/TRBV3-2,TRBJ1-6,14,CASNQGATYSPLHF,TGTGCCAGCAACCAGGGGGCTACTTATTCACCCCTCCACTTT
TRBD2,TRBV4-2,TRBJ2-3,14,CASSQEGPGGTQYF,TGTGCCAGCAGCCAAGAGGGTCCGGGAGGTACGCAGTATTTT
TRBD1,TRBV19,TRBJ1-2,15,CASRTRTGVWYGYTF,TGTGCCAGTAGAACTAGGACAGGGGTTTGGTATGGCTACACCTTC
NA,TRBV27,TRBJ1-4,16,CASSLSGSSPNEKLFF,TGTGCCAGCAGTTTATCGGGCTCCTCGCCTAATGAAAAACTGTTTTTT
NA,TRBV7-2,TRBJ2-5,12,CASSPIRETQYF,TGTGCCAGCAGTCCAATACGGGAGACCCAGTACTTC
NA,TRBV30,TRBJ2-1,13,CAWNREGYNEQFF,TGTGCCTGGAACAGGGAGGGCTACAATGAGCAGTTCTTC
TRBD1,TRBV5-1,TRBJ1-1,13,CASGPTGRTEAFF,TGCGCCAGCGGGCCGACAGGGCGAACTGAAGCTTTCTTT
TRBD1,TRBV12-3/TRBV12-4,TRBJ2-7,13,CASSRDSSYEQYF,TGTGCCAGCAGTAGGGACAGCTCCTACGAGCAGTACTTC
NA,TRBV7-8,TRBJ1-1,16,CASSLIGGTLNTEAFF,TGTGCCAGCAGCTTAATAGGAGGGACCCTGAACACTGAAGCTTTCTTT